A single sample is the source of the 26 T cell receptor beta chains below, sequenced in a study of blood T cell repertoires in COVID-19. Sequencing was performed with immunoSEQ multiplex PCR; in TCRdb, only in-frame clones are kept and a portion is missing. This sample has around 70,000 clones; over 80% occur once, and the top ten carry under 8.5%. The sequenced sample was peripheral blood. These receptors were taken from a human donor in a cohort sampled during active COVID-19.

The CDR3 coding sequence is TGTGCCAGCAGAACCGGGACAGGGATTTCACCCCTCCACTTT. This codes for CASRTGTGISPLHF. This chain uses TRBV6-5 with TRBJ1-6; TRBD1 agrees at 9 bases. V lost 6 bases, J lost 9 bases, and 6 bases stayed unmatched. Germline CDR1 reads MNHEY; CDR2 reads SVGAGI. This CDR3 region has 14 residues.

The chain combines TRBV19 with TRBJ1-5; TRBD1 is a possible D gene (5 bases). This CDR3 spans 15 amino acids. Deletions cut 3 bases from V and 4 bases from J, with 13 bases between. Per the germline V gene, CDR1 is LNHDA and CDR2 is SQIVND (reference sequence). The CDR3 loop reads CASSIAREGNQPQHF. For the CDR3, the DNA is TGTGCCAGTAGTATTGCCAGGGAGGGGAATCAGCCCCAGCATTTT.

The rearrangement uses TRBV7-2 and TRBJ2-2; unclear D gene. Per the germline V gene, CDR1 is SGHTA and CDR2 is FQGNSA. This CDR3 comprises 15 residues. Trimming took off 3 bases at V and 1 base at J, with 9 bases between the two ends. The CDR3 loop reads CASSFNSGNTGELFF. In DNA form, the CDR3 reads TGTGCCAGCAGCTTTAACTCCGGGAACACCGGGGAGCTGTTTTTT.

CDR3 protein: CASSDRERVNTEAFF. The CDR3 nucleotides are TGCGCCAGCAGCGACAGGGAGAGGGTGAACACTGAAGCTTTCTTT. This sequence joins TRBV5-1 and TRBJ1-1; 7 bases match TRBD1. The ends lost 4 bases at V and 0 bases at J; junction bases unmatched: 6. The length of the CDR3 is 15 residues. The germline CDR1 and CDR2 sequences are SGHRS and YFSETQ. Full variable domain (outside the CDR3, taken from reference TRBV5-1 and TRBJ1-1): KAGVTQTPRYLIKTRGQQVTLSCSPISGHRSVSWYQQTPGQGLQFLFEYFSETQRNKGNFPGRFSGRQFSNSRSEMNVSTLELGDSALYLCASSDRERVNTEAFFGQGTRLTVV.

The chain carries TRBV5-1 and TRBJ2-3; TRBD2 agrees at 7 bases. The CDR3 has 14 residues. Germline V gene lookup returns CDR1 SGHRS and CDR2 YFSETQ. V gave up 0 bases and J gave up 4 bases; unmatched junction bases: 2. Here the CDR3 reads CASSLVSGADTQYF. The CDR3 coding sequence is TGCGCCAGCAGCTTGGTGAGCGGGGCAGATACGCAGTATTTT.

The chain has TRBV9 and TRBJ1-4; no clear D gene. Germline V gene sequence: CDR1 SGDLS, CDR2 YYNGEE. The CDR3 extends over 16 amino acids. V was clipped by 4 bases and J by 0 bases, with 13 bases between them. In DNA, the CDR3 is TGTGCCAGCAGCTTACGCCCACTAACAACTAATGAAAAACTGTTTTTT. Its protein product is CASSLRPLTTNEKLFF.

V usage is TRBV19 and J usage is TRBJ2-1, with 10 bases identical to TRBD2. The germline CDR1 and CDR2 sequences are LNHDA and SQIVND (reference sequence). The V segment lost 5 bases and the J segment 3 bases; nucleotides outside the gene matches: 7. CDR3 length: 16 amino acids. The CDR3 DNA is TGTGCCAGTAGTTCGTCTAGCGGGAGCCTCTACAATGAGCAGTTCTTC. The encoded protein is CASSSSSGSLYNEQFF.

The rearrangement joins TRBV7-9 to TRBJ2-1, with 7 bases aligning to TRBD2. J gave up 4 bases and V 3 bases, and 6 bases lay outside the gene matches. This CDR3 has 15 amino acids. Per the germline V gene, CDR1 is SEHNR and CDR2 is FQNEAQ (reference sequence). The CDR3 reads CASSFQASGYNEQFF. DNA for the CDR3: TGTGCCAGCAGCTTTCAGGCTAGCGGATACAATGAGCAGTTCTTC.

V is TRBV2 and J is TRBJ2-7, with TRBD1 matching 9 bases. V lost 6 bases, J lost 4 bases, and 7 bases stayed unmatched. In germline, CDR1 is SNHLY, CDR2 FYNNEI. This CDR3 has 14 residues. The CDR3 region is CASSLGQGIYEQYF. The CDR3 bases are TGTGCCAGCAGCCTAGGACAGGGGATTTACGAGCAGTACTTC.

The V gene is TRBV5-1, the J gene TRBJ2-7; D remains unclear. The germline V gene has CDR1 SGHRS and CDR2 YFSETQ. Deletions cut 0 bases from V and 4 bases from J, with 14 bases between. This CDR3 is built from 15 residues. The CDR3 sequence is CASSLVSGSQYEQYF. As DNA, the CDR3 is TGCGCCAGCAGCTTGGTTAGTGGTTCCCAATACGAGCAGTACTTC. The whole variable domain, filled in from reference TRBV5-1 and TRBJ2-7, reads KAGVTQTPRYLIKTRGQQVTLSCSPISGHRSVSWYQQTPGQGLQFLFEYFSETQRNKGNFPGRFSGRQFSNSRSEMNVSTLELGDSALYLCASSLVSGSQYEQYFGPGTRLTVT.

This chain joins TRBV6-6 and TRBJ2-7; 10 positions agree with TRBD2. The trim removed 0 bases at V and 2 bases at J, leaving 4 bases unmatched. The CDR3 is made up of 16 amino acids. Germline V gene data show CDR1 as MNHNY and CDR2 as SVGAGI (reference sequence). The CDR3 bases are TGTGCCAGCAGTTACTCCTGGACTAGCGGTACCTACGAGCAGTACTTC. Translating gives CASSYSWTSGTYEQYF.

The CDR3 DNA follows: TGTGCCAGCAGCCAAGATCCGTACACTGAAGCTTTCTTT. This translates into CASSQDPYTEAFF. The rearrangement uses TRBV3-1 (or the pseudogene TRBV3-2) and TRBJ1-1, with D uncertain. CDR1 and CDR2 (germline): LGHDT, YNNKEL (reference sequence). V was trimmed by 0 bases and J by 3 bases, leaving 5 bases between them. CDR3 length: 13 amino acids.

The chain is built from TRBV5-1 and TRBJ1-1; D is unresolved. Between the trimmed V and J ends, which lost 1 base and 0 bases, there was a span of 7 bases. The CDR3 spans 14 residues. The V gene's germline CDR1 is SGHRS and CDR2 YFSETQ. CDR3 sequence reads: CASSLNTLNTEAFF. CDR3 DNA: TGCGCCAGCAGCTTGAACACCTTGAACACTGAAGCTTTCTTT.

CDR3 region: CASSLQGTYNSPLHF. Written as DNA, the CDR3 is TGCGCCAGCAGCCTACAGGGAACCTATAATTCACCCCTCCACTTT. The J gene is TRBJ1-6, the V gene TRBV5-1; TRBD1 might be the D (6 bases). V gave up 4 bases and J gave up 2 bases, with 10 bases separating them. The CDR3 runs 15 residues. Germline lookup yields CDR1 SGHRS and CDR2 YFSETQ.

The V gene is TRBV5-6, the J gene TRBJ2-7; 8 bases line up with TRBD1. The CDR3 runs 14 residues. Germline V CDR1 and CDR2: SGHDT, YYEEEE. Unmatched junction bases numbered 8, after V lost 0 bases and J lost 9 bases. The CDR3 sequence is CASSLGGTGNRQYF. CDR3 nucleotide sequence: TGTGCCAGCAGCTTGGGCGGGACAGGTAATAGGCAGTACTTC.

This clone has only one observation. The chain couples TRBV4-3 to TRBJ2-3, with D unresolved. This CDR3 comprises 14 residues. V was shortened by 1 base and J by 1 base, with 6 bases between the two germline ends. Germline CDR1 is LGHNA and CDR2 is YSLEER. The CDR3 sequence is CASSQAVRTDTQYF. CDR3 coding DNA: TGCGCCAGCAGCCAAGCCGTCCGCACAGATACGCAGTATTTT.

The J gene is TRBJ1-1, the V gene TRBV2; 10 bases agree with TRBD1. With 7 bases clipped from V and 6 bases from J, the junction kept 8 bases outside the gene matches. Germline CDR1 reads SNHLY; CDR2 reads FYNNEI. The CDR3 totals 14 residues. The CDR3 bases are TGTGCCAGCATCTTTAGACAGGGGGCTGCTGAAGCTTTCTTT. Its translation: CASIFRQGAAEAFF. The variable domain in full, with the rest retrieved from reference TRBV2 and TRBJ1-1, is EPEVTQTPSHQVTQMGQEVILRCVPISNHLYFYWYRQILGQKVEFLVSFYNNEISEKSEIFDDQFSVERPDGSNFTLKIRSTKLEDSAMYFCASIFRQGAAEAFFGQGTRLTVV.

V and J are TRBV28 and TRBJ1-4, with D maybe TRBD1 (5 bases). The V end lost 2 bases, the J end lost 0 bases, and 7 bases lay between the germline ends. Germline CDR1 reads MDHEN; CDR2 reads SYDVKM. CDR3 size: 15 residues. The CDR3, as DNA: TGTGCCAGCAGTTTACAGGGTGCAACTAATGAAAAACTGTTTTTT. This encodes CASSLQGATNEKLFF.

This chain joins TRBV7-2 and TRBJ2-7; D not resolved. Germline V gene lookup returns CDR1 SGHTA and CDR2 FQGNSA. The CDR3 contains 13 residues. V was clipped by 1 base and J by 3 bases, with 7 bases between them. CDR3 in amino acids: CASSLGLDYEQYF. Here the CDR3 DNA reads TGTGCCAGCAGCTTAGGCCTAGACTACGAGCAGTACTTC.

The chain employs TRBV7-2 and TRBJ1-2; TRBD1 might be the D (6 bases). Trimming took off 5 bases at V and 6 bases at J, with 16 bases between the two ends. Germline V CDR1 and CDR2: SGHTA, FQGNSA. The CDR3 is made up of 14 amino acids. CDR3 region: CASSRAQGRDGYTF. In DNA form, the CDR3 reads TGTGCCAGCAGCCGGGCACAGGGAAGGGATGGCTACACCTTC.

This chain connects TRBV7-9 to TRBJ2-7, with D perhaps TRBD2 (6 bases). CDR1 SEHNR and CDR2 FQNEAQ come from the germline V gene (reference sequence). Trimming took off 8 bases at V and 3 bases at J, with 17 bases between the two ends. The CDR3 spans 14 residues. The CDR3 loop reads CASLSGGSNYEQYF. The CDR3 DNA is TGTGCCAGCCTCTCTGGAGGGTCTAACTACGAGCAGTACTTC. Combining the CDR3 with reference TRBV7-9 and TRBJ2-7 gives the whole variable domain DTGVSQNPRHKITKRGQNVTFRCDPISEHNRLYWYRQTLGQGPEFLTYFQNEAQLEKSRLLSDRFSAERPKGSFSTLEIQRTEQGDSAMYLCASLSGGSNYEQYFGPGTRLTVT.

This chain joins TRBV6-1 and TRBJ1-2, with TRBD1 matching over 8 bases. Trimming took 1 base from V and 5 from J; bases not matched to a gene: 6. This CDR3 has 15 residues. Germline V gene data show CDR1 as MNHNS and CDR2 as SASEGT. This CDR3 reads CASSEDGRQGYGYTF. The CDR3 region has the DNA TGTGCCAGCAGTGAAGACGGACGACAGGGGTATGGCTACACCTTC.

The chain couples TRBV24-1 to TRBJ2-3; possibly TRBD2 for D (7 bases). CDR1 and CDR2 (germline): KGHDR, SFDVKD. The ends were cut back, 4 bases at V and 0 bases at J, with 16 bases in the middle. The CDR3 has 17 residues. CDR3 nucleotides: TGTGCCACCAGTGAGGGCGGGGGCGCTTCTAGCACAGATACGCAGTATTTT. This encodes CATSEGGGASSTDTQYF.

The rearrangement links TRBV3-1 (or the pseudogene TRBV3-2) to TRBJ2-1, with 10 bases identical to TRBD2. Germline CDR1 reads LGHDT; CDR2 reads YNNKEL (reference sequence). J lost 1 base, V lost 0 bases, and 6 bases had no gene match. CDR3 length: 18 amino acids. CDR3 nucleotide sequence: TGTGCCAGCAGCCAAGACTACTCTAGCGGGAGTTCCTACAATGAGCAGTTCTTC. Translated, it gives CASSQDYSSGSSYNEQFF.

V and J are TRBV5-3 and TRBJ2-3; 9 nucleotides agree with TRBD2. TRBV5-3 is an ORF, and what it does is uncertain. The V gene end was trimmed by 4 bases and the J gene end by 6 bases; junction bases not matched to a gene: 15. The CDR3 has 17 amino acids. CDR3 bases: TGTGCCAGAAGCGTTAGCGGGAGCCCACTATCGTTTGATACGCAGTATTTT. Its protein product is CARSVSGSPLSFDTQYF.

V usage is TRBV7-2 and J usage is TRBJ2-1; TRBD2 agrees at 11 bases. Germline V gene lookup returns CDR1 SGHTA and CDR2 FQGNSA. V lost 3 bases and J lost 5; bases outside the gene matches: 6. This CDR3 is built from 16 residues. The CDR3 DNA is TGTGCCAGCAGCTTCTCTAGCGGGGGGCCAAACAATGAGCAGTTCTTC. Protein sequence: CASSFSSGGPNNEQFF.